The rows below give T cell receptor beta chains drawn from one sample of a study of cytomegalovirus exposure and HLA in healthy donors. TCRdb's copy holds only in-frame clones and misses some; the assay was immunoSEQ multiplex PCR. The data show about 220,000 clones, with 75% to 95% seen just once and approximately 0.99% held by the top ten. The sequenced sample consisted of PBMCs. The receptors stem from a woman aged 18-29 years in good health and CMV-seronegative. Both conserved end residues are part of each CDR3. Fields, in order: D gene, V gene, J gene, clone size, CDR3 protein, CDR3 DNA. The D gene is left open where the match is weak. Some rows have no size entry. The others give once, few or many, or a class for an expanded clone.

d_call: NA; v_call: TRBV5-1; j_call: TRBJ1-3; clone_size: NA; cdr3_aa: CASSLDLGAPGNTIYF; cdr3_nt: TGCGCCAGCAGCTTGGATTTAGGGGCGCCTGGAAACACCATATATTTT
d_call: TRBD1; v_call: TRBV6-5; j_call: TRBJ1-2; clone_size: NA; cdr3_aa: CASRLGTGPGYGYTF; cdr3_nt: TGTGCCAGCAGATTGGGGACAGGGCCTGGCTATGGCTACACCTTC
d_call: NA; v_call: TRBV4-1; j_call: TRBJ1-2; clone_size: NA; cdr3_aa: CASSQAEQGTYGYTF; cdr3_nt: TGCGCCAGCAGCCAAGCCGAACAGGGAACCTATGGCTACACCTTC
d_call: NA; v_call: TRBV4-1; j_call: TRBJ2-1; clone_size: NA; cdr3_aa: CASSRRRVVGYNEQFF; cdr3_nt: TGCGCCAGCAGCCGCCGCAGGGTAGTTGGCTACAATGAGCAGTTCTTC
d_call: NA; v_call: TRBV6-1; j_call: TRBJ2-3; clone_size: once; cdr3_aa: CASSEASPRTDTQYF; cdr3_nt: TGTGCCAGCAGTGAAGCGAGCCCCCGCACGGATACGCAGTATTTT
d_call: TRBD2; v_call: TRBV5-8; j_call: TRBJ2-2; clone_size: NA; cdr3_aa: CASSLSASGPGELFF; cdr3_nt: TGTGCCAGCAGCTTGTCTGCTAGCGGCCCCGGGGAGCTGTTTTTT
d_call: TRBD1; v_call: TRBV5-6; j_call: TRBJ1-2; clone_size: NA; cdr3_aa: CASTDNRGLGGYTF; cdr3_nt: TGTGCCAGCACCGATAACAGGGGGCTGGGGGGCTACACCTTC
d_call: TRBD1; v_call: TRBV27; j_call: TRBJ2-6; clone_size: NA; cdr3_aa: CASRSIGGRPNVLTF; cdr3_nt: TGTGCCAGCAGATCCATAGGGGGCCGGCCCAACGTCCTGACTTTC
d_call: NA; v_call: TRBV28; j_call: TRBJ2-6; clone_size: NA; cdr3_aa: CASSSPTGPGTGANVLTF; cdr3_nt: TGTGCCAGCAGTTCCCCGACGGGTCCAGGGACTGGGGCCAACGTCCTGACTTTC
d_call: TRBD1; v_call: TRBV6-1; j_call: TRBJ1-5; clone_size: NA; cdr3_aa: CASSLQGRNQPQHF; cdr3_nt: TGTGCCAGCAGTCTACAGGGGCGGAATCAGCCCCAGCATTTT
d_call: TRBD2; v_call: TRBV4-1; j_call: TRBJ2-2; clone_size: NA; cdr3_aa: CASSPLLAGMHTGELFF; cdr3_nt: TGCGCCAGCAGCCCTCTCCTAGCGGGCATGCACACCGGGGAGCTGTTTTTT
d_call: NA; v_call: TRBV11-2; j_call: TRBJ2-7; clone_size: NA; cdr3_aa: CASRDGDEQYF; cdr3_nt: TGTGCCAGCAGGGACGGGGACGAGCAGTACTTC
d_call: NA; v_call: TRBV28; j_call: TRBJ2-7; clone_size: few; cdr3_aa: CASSYPGETYF; cdr3_nt: TGTGCCAGCAGTTATCCGGGAGAAACCTACTTC
d_call: TRBD1; v_call: TRBV28; j_call: TRBJ1-6; clone_size: NA; cdr3_aa: CASSKPQGVGNSPLHF; cdr3_nt: TGTGCCAGCAGTAAACCTCAGGGGGTCGGCAATTCACCCCTCCACTTT
d_call: TRBD1; v_call: TRBV2; j_call: TRBJ2-2; clone_size: NA; cdr3_aa: CASTWTGAGELFF; cdr3_nt: TGTGCCAGCACATGGACAGGGGCCGGGGAGCTGTTTTTT
d_call: NA; v_call: TRBV6-1; j_call: TRBJ2-7; clone_size: NA; cdr3_aa: CASSEGTGSSYEQYF; cdr3_nt: TGTGCCAGCAGTGAAGGGACGGGAAGCTCCTACGAGCAGTACTTC
d_call: TRBD1; v_call: TRBV19; j_call: TRBJ1-2; clone_size: NA; cdr3_aa: CASSIATGTGGIYGYTF; cdr3_nt: TGTGCCAGTAGTATAGCTACCGGGACAGGGGGAATCTATGGCTACACCTTC
d_call: TRBD2; v_call: TRBV27; j_call: TRBJ2-7; clone_size: once; cdr3_aa: CASSPSSSGSYEQYF; cdr3_nt: TGTGCCAGCAGTCCCTCCTCTAGCGGGAGTTACGAGCAGTACTTC
d_call: NA; v_call: TRBV19; j_call: TRBJ2-2; clone_size: NA; cdr3_aa: CASSPVDTGELFF; cdr3_nt: TGTGCCAGTAGTCCAGTTGACACCGGGGAGCTGTTTTTT
d_call: NA; v_call: TRBV5-8; j_call: TRBJ1-1; clone_size: once; cdr3_aa: CASSPGQTVATEAFF; cdr3_nt: TGTGCCAGCAGCCCTGGACAGACCGTCGCCACTGAAGCTTTCTTT
d_call: NA; v_call: TRBV19; j_call: TRBJ2-1; clone_size: NA; cdr3_aa: CASAPLGQGGNEQFF; cdr3_nt: TGTGCCAGTGCCCCTCTAGGACAGGGAGGGAATGAGCAGTTCTTC
d_call: NA; v_call: TRBV14; j_call: TRBJ2-1; clone_size: once; cdr3_aa: CASSQVRGLNEQFF; cdr3_nt: TGTGCCAGCAGCCAAGTAAGGGGCCTCAATGAGCAGTTCTTC
d_call: NA; v_call: TRBV9; j_call: TRBJ1-1; clone_size: NA; cdr3_aa: CASSEQGNTEAFF; cdr3_nt: TGTGCCAGCAGCGAACAGGGCAACACTGAAGCTTTCTTT
d_call: TRBD1; v_call: TRBV29-1; j_call: TRBJ2-2; clone_size: NA; cdr3_aa: CSVEDVTGDLQNTGELFF; cdr3_nt: TGCAGCGTTGAAGATGTAACAGGGGATCTACAAAACACCGGGGAGCTGTTTTTT
d_call: TRBD1; v_call: TRBV9; j_call: TRBJ1-2; clone_size: NA; cdr3_aa: CASSVDQGARYGYTF; cdr3_nt: TGTGCCAGCAGCGTAGATCAGGGGGCAAGGTATGGCTACACCTTC
d_call: NA; v_call: TRBV5-4; j_call: TRBJ1-4; clone_size: NA; cdr3_aa: CASSSEPTGPEKLFF; cdr3_nt: TGTGCCAGCAGCTCGGAACCCACAGGCCCTGAAAAACTGTTTTTT
d_call: NA; v_call: TRBV18; j_call: TRBJ2-7; clone_size: NA; cdr3_aa: CASSPIGQSYEQYF; cdr3_nt: TGTGCCAGCTCACCCATTGGACAGTCCTACGAGCAGTACTTC
d_call: TRBD1; v_call: TRBV5-1; j_call: TRBJ1-3; clone_size: once; cdr3_aa: CASSRTGGEAGNTIYF; cdr3_nt: TGCGCCAGCAGCCGCACAGGGGGCGAGGCTGGAAACACCATATATTTT
d_call: TRBD1; v_call: TRBV7-9; j_call: TRBJ2-7; clone_size: NA; cdr3_aa: CASIRTGGYEQYF; cdr3_nt: TGTGCCAGCATCAGGACAGGGGGCTACGAGCAGTACTTC